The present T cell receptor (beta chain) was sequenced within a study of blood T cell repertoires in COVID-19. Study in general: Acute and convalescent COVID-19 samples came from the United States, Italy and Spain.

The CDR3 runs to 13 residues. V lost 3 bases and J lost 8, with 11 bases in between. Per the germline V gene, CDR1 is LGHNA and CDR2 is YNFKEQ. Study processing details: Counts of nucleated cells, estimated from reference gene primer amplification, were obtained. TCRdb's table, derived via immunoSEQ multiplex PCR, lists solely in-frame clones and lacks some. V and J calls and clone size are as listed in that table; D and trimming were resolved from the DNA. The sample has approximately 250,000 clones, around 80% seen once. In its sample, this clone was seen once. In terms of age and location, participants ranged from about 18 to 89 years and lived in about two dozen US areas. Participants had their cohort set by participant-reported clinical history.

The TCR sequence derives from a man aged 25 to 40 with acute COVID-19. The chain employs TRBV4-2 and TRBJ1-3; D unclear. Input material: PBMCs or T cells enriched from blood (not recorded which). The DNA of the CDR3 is TGTGCCAGCAGCCAGTCCCCCGGGGACACCATATATTTT. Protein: CASSQSPGDTIYF.